These 16 T cell receptor beta chains were sequenced from one sample in a study of blood T cell repertoires in COVID-19. The method was immunoSEQ multiplex PCR; TCRdb's version includes in-frame clones alone and lacks a portion of them. The sample holds roughly 380,000 clones, over 75% seen once. Sequencing input: peripheral blood. All receptors derive from a woman aged 40 to 50 with COVID-19, enrolled during active disease.

In this sample, this clone turned up once. The rearrangement joins TRBV2 to TRBJ2-2, with D tentatively TRBD2 (6 bases). The CDR3 extends over 15 amino acids. Trimming cost V 8 bases and J 6 bases, with 19 bases left between them. The germline CDR1 and CDR2 sequences are SNHLY and FYNNEI. CDR3 sequence reads: CASSEDYLPAGELFF. For the CDR3, the DNA is TGTGCCAGCTCCGAGGACTATCTCCCCGCCGGGGAGCTGTTTTTT.

The rearrangement links TRBV28 to TRBJ1-1, with D perhaps TRBD1 (6 bases). V was cut by 8 bases and J by 1 base, with 17 bases left in between. CDR1 and CDR2 (germline): MDHEN, SYDVKM. This CDR3 spans 15 amino acids. The CDR3 region is CASDSPGHANTEAFF. In DNA, the CDR3 is TGTGCCAGCGACTCCCCGGGACACGCGAACACTGAAGCTTTCTTT. Looking up the rest from reference TRBV28 and TRBJ1-1 gives the full variable domain: DVKVTQSSRYLVKRTGEKVFLECVQDMDHENMFWYRQDPGLGLRLIYFSYDVKMKEKGDIPEGYSVSREKKERFSLILESASTNQTSMYLCASDSPGHANTEAFFGQGTRLTVV.

The rearrangement joins TRBV12-5 to TRBJ2-1; TRBD2 matches 9 bases. The CDR3 sequence is 15 residues long. The germline CDR1 and CDR2 sequences are LGHNT and FRNRAP. With 1 base clipped from V and 9 bases from J, the junction kept 7 bases outside the gene matches. In DNA form, the CDR3 reads TGTGCTAGTGGTTTGGGAGCTAGCGGGGCGGGTGAGCAGTTCTTC. Translating it yields CASGLGASGAGEQFF.

The V and J genes are TRBV30 and TRBJ2-5; unclear D gene. V lost 2 bases, J lost 0 bases, and 7 bases lay in between. The CDR3 contains 13 residues. In germline, CDR1 is GTSNPN, CDR2 SVGIG (reference sequence). The CDR3 DNA follows: TGTGCCTGGAGTTCCGAGAACCAAGAGACCCAGTACTTC. It translates to CAWSSENQETQYF. Full variable domain (remainder filled in from reference TRBV30 and TRBJ2-5): SQTIHQWPATLVQPVGSPLSLECTVEGTSNPNLYWYRQAAGRGLQLLFYSVGIGQISSEVPQNLSASRPQDRQFILSSKKLLLSDSGFYLCAWSSENQETQYFGPGTRLLVL.

The V gene is TRBV7-6, the J gene TRBJ2-2; 8 bases line up with TRBD1. Germline lookup yields CDR1 SGHVS and CDR2 FNYEAQ. V trimming: 0 bases; J trimming: 2 bases; junction bases outside the gene matches: 8. This CDR3 comprises 18 residues. CDR3 region: CASSLALIQGGNTGELFF. CDR3 DNA: TGTGCCAGCAGCTTAGCTTTAATACAGGGGGGAAACACCGGGGAGCTGTTTTTT. Supplemented by reference TRBV7-6 and TRBJ2-2, the full variable domain reads GAGVSQSPRYKVTKRGQDVALRCDPISGHVSLYWYRQALGQGPEFLTYFNYEAQQDKSGLPNDRFSAERPEGSISTLTIQRTEQRDSAMYRCASSLALIQGGNTGELFFGEGSRLTVL.

This chain connects TRBV28 to TRBJ1-5; D unresolved. The V end lost 7 bases, the J end lost 7 bases, and 11 bases lay between the germline ends. CDR3 length equals 12 residues. The germline gives CDR1 MDHEN, CDR2 SYDVKM. In nucleotides, the CDR3 is TGTGCCAGCACTGAAGCCCCCCAGCCCCAGCATTTT. It codes for CASTEAPQPQHF.

The chain links TRBV15 to TRBJ2-5, with a tentative D call TRBD1 (6 bases). The V end was cut by 6 bases, the J end by 5 bases, with 16 bases between. Per the germline V gene, CDR1 is LNHNV and CDR2 is YYDKDF (reference sequence). The CDR3 has 14 amino acids. CDR3 nucleotides: TGTGCCACCAGGAAAGGACAGCTCCAGGAGACCCAGTACTTC. It translates to CATRKGQLQETQYF.

The V gene is TRBV7-6, the J gene TRBJ2-7; 10 bases match TRBD1. V trimming: 5 bases; J trimming: 6 bases; junction bases outside the gene matches: 4. Germline V gene lookup returns CDR1 SGHVS and CDR2 FNYEAQ. The CDR3 runs 13 residues. The CDR3 loop is CASSAWTGGEQYF. The CDR3 region has the DNA TGTGCCAGCAGCGCATGGACAGGGGGCGAGCAGTACTTC.

The rearrangement links TRBV2 to TRBJ2-7; 10 nucleotides agree with TRBD2. The V and J ends lost 3 bases and 2 bases, in that order; junction bases with no gene match: 13. Germline V CDR1 and CDR2: SNHLY, FYNNEI. The CDR3 is 18 residues long. The CDR3 loop reads CASSDRQFRLAGPYEQYF. The CDR3 nucleotides read TGTGCCAGCAGTGATCGACAGTTCAGACTAGCGGGCCCCTACGAGCAGTACTTC.

The CDR3 reads CASSPFGAVTEAFF. As DNA, the CDR3 is TGTGCCAGCAGCCCCTTTGGGGCGGTCACTGAAGCTTTCTTT. The chain combines TRBV3-1 (or the pseudogene TRBV3-2) with TRBJ1-1; weak D call: TRBD1 (5 bases). Trimming stripped 4 bases from V and 4 bases from J, with 13 bases between. Germline V gives CDR1 LGHDT, CDR2 YNNKEL (reference sequence). The CDR3 covers 14 residues.

The chain couples TRBV7-9 to TRBJ2-3; D unresolved. The V end lost 2 bases, the J end lost 0 bases, and 12 bases lay between the germline ends. This CDR3 is built from 16 residues. Germline V gene sequence: CDR1 SEHNR, CDR2 FQNEAQ (reference sequence). The CDR3 nucleotides read TGTGCCAGCAGCTTACTAGTCGGCACAAGCACAGATACGCAGTATTTT. Amino acid sequence: CASSLLVGTSTDTQYF.

This chain joins TRBV28 and TRBJ1-4, with a possible D match to TRBD1 (6 bases). Germline lookup yields CDR1 MDHEN and CDR2 SYDVKM. Deletions cut 6 bases from V and 7 bases from J, with 21 bases between. CDR3 length: 16 residues. The CDR3, as DNA: TGTGCCAGCAGCCCAATACGAGCGGGGGCAGGTGAAAAACTGTTTTTT. Translating it yields CASSPIRAGAGEKLFF. Using reference TRBV28 and TRBJ1-4 for the parts outside the CDR3, the full variable domain is DVKVTQSSRYLVKRTGEKVFLECVQDMDHENMFWYRQDPGLGLRLIYFSYDVKMKEKGDIPEGYSVSREKKERFSLILESASTNQTSMYLCASSPIRAGAGEKLFFGSGTQLSVL.

V and J are TRBV19 and TRBJ2-1, with 8 bases matching TRBD2. The CDR3 runs 15 residues. Trimming at V came to 4 bases and at J to 3 bases, leaving 5 bases not matched to a gene. CDR1 is LNHDA and CDR2 is SQIVND in the germline V gene (reference sequence). As DNA, the CDR3 is TGTGCCAGTAGTACTGGCGGGGGGAACTACAATGAGCAGTTCTTC. This sequence encodes CASSTGGGNYNEQFF. The complete variable domain, with remaining parts taken from reference TRBV19 and TRBJ2-1, reads DGGITQSPKYLFRKEGQNVTLSCEQNLNHDAMYWYRQDPGQGLRLIYYSQIVNDFQKGDIAEGYSVSREKKESFPLTVTSAQKNPTAFYLCASSTGGGNYNEQFFGPGTRLTVL.

This clone was recorded only once. The rearrangement links TRBV4-2 to TRBJ1-3, with no clear D. Germline V lookup: CDR1 LGHNA, CDR2 YNFKEQ. This CDR3 contains 14 residues. V was cut by 4 bases and J by 0 bases, with 7 bases left in between. The CDR3 DNA reads as TGTGCCAGCAGCCGGAGGGACTCTGGAAACACCATATATTTT. This translates into CASSRRDSGNTIYF.

The chain links TRBV2 to TRBJ1-2; possibly TRBD1 for D (6 bases). The germline V gene has CDR1 SNHLY and CDR2 FYNNEI. The CDR3 totals 16 residues. V lost 2 bases and J lost 1, with 14 bases in between. The CDR3 protein is CASSELGMDSNYGYTF. DNA of the CDR3: TGTGCCAGCAGTGAACTCGGAATGGACAGTAACTATGGCTACACCTTC.

This clone was counted a few times. The chain has TRBV7-2 and TRBJ1-4; D possibly corresponds to TRBD1 (5 bases). Germline assignment: CDR1 SGHTA and CDR2 FQGNSA. The CDR3 totals 13 residues. V lost 4 bases, J lost 10 bases, and 13 bases lay in between. The CDR3 spells CASSSTGGGKLFF. CDR3 in DNA: TGTGCCAGCAGCTCCACGGGGGGAGGAAAACTGTTTTTT. The full variable domain, rest sourced from reference TRBV7-2 and TRBJ1-4, is GAGVSQSPSNKVTEKGKDVELRCDPISGHTALYWYRQSLGQGLEFLIYFQGNSAPDKSGLPSDRFSAERTGGSVSTLTIQRTQQEDSAVYLCASSSTGGGKLFFGSGTQLSVL.